Below, 9 T cell receptor beta chains from the same sample are listed, as sequenced in a study of blood T cell repertoires in COVID-19. Sequenced by immunoSEQ multiplex PCR; TCRdb stores in-frame clones only, minus some. The sample contains about 530,000 clones, around 90% of which appear only once. Sequencing was carried out using peripheral blood. The source is a woman between 50 and 59 years old with COVID-19, enrolled during active disease.

The chain employs TRBV6-6 and TRBJ2-3; TRBD2 is a possible D gene (5 bases). The V gene lost 5 bases and the J gene lost 1 base, with 13 bases spanning the gap. From germline, CDR1 is MNHNY and CDR2 SVGAGI (reference sequence). This CDR3 has 15 residues. The CDR3 protein is CASSLTRVGTDTQYF. The DNA of the CDR3 is TGTGCCAGCAGTCTGACGAGGGTGGGCACAGATACGCAGTATTTT.

The chain joins TRBV19 to TRBJ1-4; D ambiguous. The CDR3 has 13 amino acids. Trimming took 8 bases from V and 2 from J, leaving 9 bases between them. The germline gives CDR1 LNHDA, CDR2 SQIVND (reference sequence). CDR3 coding DNA: TGTGCCAGTCGAGAGGGCACTAATGAAAAACTGTTTTTT. It codes for CASREGTNEKLFF.

The gene calls are TRBV7-9 and TRBJ1-6; 7 nucleotides align to TRBD1. The CDR3 has 14 amino acids. V gave up 5 bases and J gave up 7 bases; unmatched junction bases: 5. The germline V gene has CDR1 SEHNR and CDR2 FQNEAQ (reference sequence). CDR3 region: CASSAGTANSPLHF. DNA for the CDR3: TGTGCCAGCAGCGCCGGGACAGCCAATTCACCCCTCCACTTT. The full variable domain, its missing parts supplied by reference TRBV7-9 and TRBJ1-6, is DTGVSQNPRHKITKRGQNVTFRCDPISEHNRLYWYRQTLGQGPEFLTYFQNEAQLEKSRLLSDRFSAERPKGSFSTLEIQRTEQGDSAMYLCASSAGTANSPLHFGNGTRLTVT.

V is TRBV23-1 and J is TRBJ2-7, with D hard to call. TRBV23-1 is annotated as an ORF whose role is uncertain. V was pared by 7 bases and J by 3 bases, with 4 bases between. CDR3 size: 10 residues. This CDR3 reads CASMSYEQYF. CDR3 DNA sequence: TGCGCCAGCATGAGCTACGAGCAGTACTTC.

The CDR3: CSVDINTEAFF. The CDR3 DNA reads as TGCAGCGTTGACATCAACACTGAAGCTTTCTTT. The V gene is TRBV29-1, the J gene TRBJ1-1, with D unresolved. The CDR3 runs to 11 residues. Trimming took off 3 bases at V and 2 bases at J, with 4 bases between the two ends. Germline CDR1 is SQVTM and CDR2 is ANQGSEA.

The chain combines TRBV5-1 with TRBJ1-3; D unresolved. Looked up from germline, CDR1 is SGHRS and CDR2 is YFSETQ. The CDR3 covers 15 residues. Trimming left V 0 bases short and J 0 bases short, with 7 bases between. The CDR3 is CASSLGYGSGNTIYF. The CDR3 nucleotides are TGCGCCAGCAGCTTGGGGTACGGCTCTGGAAACACCATATATTTT. Supplemented by reference TRBV5-1 and TRBJ1-3, the full variable domain reads KAGVTQTPRYLIKTRGQQVTLSCSPISGHRSVSWYQQTPGQGLQFLFEYFSETQRNKGNFPGRFSGRQFSNSRSEMNVSTLELGDSALYLCASSLGYGSGNTIYFGEGSWLTVV.

The genes are TRBV2 and TRBJ2-3, with 7 bases aligning to TRBD1. This CDR3 contains 14 residues. V was pared by 1 base and J by 5 bases, with 3 bases of the junction left unmatched. Germline-derived CDR1 and CDR2 are SNHLY and FYNNEI. The CDR3 is CASSEDRGRDTQYF. In nucleotides, the CDR3 is TGTGCCAGCAGTGAAGACAGGGGTAGAGATACGCAGTATTTT.

This chain uses TRBV7-6 with TRBJ1-2; no firm D call. V lost 1 base to trimming and J lost 4 bases, with 4 bases between them. CDR1 SGHVS and CDR2 FNYEAQ come from the germline V gene. The length of the CDR3 is 12 residues. DNA for the CDR3: TGTGCCAGCAGCTTAGGCGGCTATGGCTACACCTTC. Its protein is CASSLGGYGYTF.

The chain couples TRBV5-8 to TRBJ1-1; 9 bases map to TRBD1. The CDR3 is 15 residues long. The J segment lost 2 bases and the V segment lost 2 bases, leaving 4 bases of the junction unmatched. Germline V gene data show CDR1 as SGHTS and CDR2 as YDEGEE. CDR3 sequence reads: CASSFSQGANTEAFF. The CDR3 DNA reads TGTGCCAGCAGCTTCTCACAGGGGGCCAACACTGAAGCTTTCTTT.